This entry is about one T cell receptor beta chain. These data are taken from a study of early T cells in non-severe SARS-CoV-2 infection. Tagging with unique molecular identifiers was applied to individual cDNA molecules. TCRdb ran MiXCR on the 5' RACE reads and lists one entry per CDR3 protein. The data show tens of thousands of distinct CDR3 sequences, 9% to 15% seen once. The CDR3 has 12 amino acids. CDR1 and CDR2 from the germline V gene are SQVTM and ANQGSEA. Trimming took 4 bases from V and 3 from J, leaving 8 bases between them. This receptor was taken from an adult who was a healthcare worker with PCR-confirmed SARS-CoV-2 infection or an uninfected control (not recorded which). The source material was whole blood. This chain uses TRBV29-1 with TRBJ2-3; D unclear. The CDR3 region has the DNA TGCAGCGTTGTGGAGTTGACAGATACGCAGTATTTT. As protein: CSVVELTDTQYF.